A selection of T cell receptor beta chains follows, all from one sample in a study of blood T cells in healthy people across ages. From the 5' RACE reads, TCRdb called clonotypes with MiXCR, one entry per CDR3 protein. In the table there are 890,000 or so distinct CDR3 sequences, about 62% of which are singletons. Sequencing was performed on blood. All receptors come from a man aged 30-40 years in good health. Each CDR3 is given with its conserved first and last residue. The D gene is left open where the match is weak. Where a row states a size, it is once, few, many or the class of an expanded clone; other rows omit it.

clone_size,d_call,v_call,j_call,cdr3_nt,cdr3_aa
.,.,TRBV20-1,TRBJ2-1,TGCAGTGCCCCGGCGGGGGCCCTAGGTAATGAGCAGTTCTTC,CSAPAGALGNEQFF
.,TRBD2,TRBV20-1,TRBJ2-3,TGCAGTGCTGGCGCGGGGGCGGGGGGATCTTCAGATACGCAGTATTTT,CSAGAGAGGSSDTQYF
.,TRBD1,TRBV27,TRBJ2-4,TGTGCCAGCAGTTCGCTCACAGGGGAAGCCAAAAACAGTCAGTACTTC,CASSSLTGEAKNSQYF
.,TRBD1,TRBV7-8,TRBJ1-6,TGTGCCAGCAATGTCGGGACAGGCGGCTCACCCATCCACTTT,CASNVGTGGSPIHF
.,.,TRBV28,TRBJ1-4,TGTGCCACCTTGGGAGGGGCTGATAATGAAAAACTGTTTTTT,CATLGGADNEKLFF
.,TRBD1,TRBV7-9,TRBJ2-7,TGTGCCAGCAGTGGGGGACAGGGCCTCTCCTACGAGCAGTACTTC,CASSGGQGLSYEQYF
.,TRBD2,TRBV20-1,TRBJ2-5,TGCAGTGCTACCACTCATTGGACTAGCGGGGGGACTACTCAAGAGACCCAGTACTTC,CSATTHWTSGGTTQETQYF
.,TRBD2,TRBV6-1,TRBJ2-3,TGTGCCAGCAGTGCGGGAGGCTGGACTAGCACAGATACGCAGTATTTT,CASSAGGWTSTDTQYF
.,TRBD1,TRBV10-3,TRBJ2-2,TGTGCCATCAGTGAGTCTCCAGACAGGGAACGTCACGGGGAGCCGTTTTTT,CAISESPDRERHGEPFF
.,TRBD1,TRBV15,TRBJ1-2,TGTGCCACCAGCAACCCACAGGGGAGGGGTTACACCTTC,CATSNPQGRGYTF
.,.,TRBV11-2,TRBJ2-3,TGTGCCAGCAGCTCTGAACAGGGAATCACAGATACGCAGTATTTT,CASSSEQGITDTQYF
.,.,TRBV6-6,TRBJ1-2,TGTGCCAGCAGTTACGCCGGGCAGGGTCAGTATGGCTACACCTTC,CASSYAGQGQYGYTF
.,TRBD1,TRBV10-3,TRBJ2-1,TGTGCCATCAGTCGAACAGGGGGTCTCAATGAGCAGTTCTTC,CAISRTGGLNEQFF
once,TRBD2,TRBV20-1,TRBJ2-1,TGCAGTGCTAGTATAGCGGGAATTGCCCTATACAATGAGCAGTTCTTC,CSASIAGIALYNEQFF
few,.,TRBV6-6,TRBJ1-2,TGTGCCAGCAGTTACTCAGAGTCCGAATATGGCTACACCTTC,CASSYSESEYGYTF
.,.,TRBV2,TRBJ1-3,TGTGCCAGCAGTCCGACCGCCGGGGCTCTGAACACCATATATTTT,CASSPTAGALNTIYF
few,.,TRBV7-9,TRBJ2-3,TGTGCCAGTATAAGGGGCACAGACACGCAGTATTTT,CASIRGTDTQYF